The present T cell receptor beta chain was sequenced within a study of OX40 agonist ivuxolimab in advanced cancers. Study context: An agonistic human IgG2 monoclonal antibody against OX40 (CD134) was given. Intravenous ivuxolimab was administered to patients every 2 weeks at 0.01 to 10 mg/kg.

The repertoire was sequenced with immunoSEQ multiplex PCR; TCRdb's copy has only in-frame clones and lacks some. The sample includes 40,000 to 50,000 clones, about 85% of them seen just once. The source was CD4+ or CD8+ T cells sorted from blood, collected in a trial of the OX40 agonist ivuxolimab. The source is an adult with an advanced solid tumor such as melanoma, head and neck, liver or kidney cancer.

The CDR3 region has the DNA TGTGCCAGCAGCTTATCGGTGGCGGGAGGAGGCGAGCAGTACTTC. Translating gives CASSLSVAGGGEQYF. The chain has TRBV11-2 and TRBJ2-7; TRBD2 matches at 8 bases. Losses at the gene ends were 2 bases for V and 6 bases for J; bases not matched to a gene: 9. CDR1 and CDR2 from the germline V gene are SGHAT and FQNNGV. The CDR3 totals 15 residues. The variable domain in full, completed from reference TRBV11-2 and TRBJ2-7, reads EAGVAQSPRYKIIEKRQSVAFWCNPISGHATLYWYQQILGQGPKLLIQFQNNGVVDDSQLPKDRFSAERLKGVDSTLKIQPAKLEDSAVYLCASSLSVAGGGEQYFGPGTRLTVT.